This TCR beta chain emerged from a study of T-cell memory formation after mild COVID-19. One entry per CDR3 protein, called by TCRdb with MiXCR from the 5' RACE reads. The table shows around 300,000 distinct CDR3 sequences, with 12% to 15% occurring only once. With regard to this clonotype: Its antigen is as yet unknown.

CDR3 length equals 16 residues. V shed 5 bases and J shed 6 bases, with 17 bases lying between them. Notes on the study in general: Contracting clones from day 15 to 85 had balanced CD4/CD8; later expanders favoured CD4+.

Material for sequencing was PBMCs or a T cell subset sorted from them (not recorded which). This rearrangement joins TRBV12-3 or TRBV12-4 to TRBJ1-6; D unresolved. This receptor was identified in a man between 18 and 35 years old who had mild COVID-19 (a few samples of this study predate the infection). Cell type and time point are not known. CDR3 region: CASSGDGGPGNSPLHF. CDR3 coding DNA: TGTGCCAGCAGTGGGGATGGAGGGCCCGGTAATTCACCCCTCCACTTT.